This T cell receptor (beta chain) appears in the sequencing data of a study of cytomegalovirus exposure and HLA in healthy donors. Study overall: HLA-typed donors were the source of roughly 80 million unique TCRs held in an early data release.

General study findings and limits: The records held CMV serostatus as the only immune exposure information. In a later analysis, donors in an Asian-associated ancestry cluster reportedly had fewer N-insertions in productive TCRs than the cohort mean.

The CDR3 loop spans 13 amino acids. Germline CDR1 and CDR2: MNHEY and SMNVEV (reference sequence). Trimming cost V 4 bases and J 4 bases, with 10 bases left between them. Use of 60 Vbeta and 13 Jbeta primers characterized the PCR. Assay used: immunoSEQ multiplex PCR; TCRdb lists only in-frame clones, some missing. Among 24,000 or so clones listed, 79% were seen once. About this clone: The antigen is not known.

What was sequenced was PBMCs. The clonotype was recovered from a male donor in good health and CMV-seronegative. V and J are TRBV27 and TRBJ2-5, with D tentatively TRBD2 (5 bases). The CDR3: CASSSSGLETQYF. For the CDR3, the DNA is TGTGCCAGCAGTTCCTCCGGACTAGAGACCCAGTACTTC.